A single sample gave rise to the 26 T cell receptor beta chains below, sequenced in a study of T cells in Graves' hyperthyroidism and ophthalmopathy. From RNA transcripts, TCR beta CDR3 regions were amplified. The TCR CDR3 first-round RT-PCR relied on the HTBI primer set. MiXCR was run by TCRdb on the multiplex PCR reads, yielding one entry per CDR3 protein. The data hold over 500,000 distinct CDR3 sequences, with around 15% observed a single time. Sequencing input: blood. These receptor sequences come from a woman aged 40 to 55 with Graves' hyperthyroidism.

This clonotype was counted once. A clone one base away is much larger, so this may be a read error. V is TRBV20-1 and J is TRBJ1-2; weak D call: TRBD1 (5 bases). Between the trimmed V and J ends, which lost 6 bases and 3 bases, there was a span of 14 bases. CDR3 length: 13 amino acids. Germline V lookup: CDR1 DFQATT, CDR2 SNEGSKA (reference sequence). CDR3 protein: CSAGGRVHYGYTF. The CDR3 bases are TGCAGTGCCGGCGGCAGGGTTCACTATGGCTACACCTTC.

Many counts were recorded for this clonotype. V gene TRBV29-1 combines with J gene TRBJ2-3; 7 nucleotides agree with TRBD2. Germline CDR1 and CDR2: SQVTM and ANQGSEA. The trim removed 4 bases at V and 0 bases at J, leaving 7 bases unmatched. CDR3 length: 15 residues. The CDR3 DNA reads TGCAGCGTTGTTTGGCTAGCGGCTAGCACAGATACGCAGTATTTT. Protein product: CSVVWLAASTDTQYF.

The chain carries TRBV20-1 and TRBJ1-5, with TRBD1 matching over 8 bases. Germline V gene data show CDR1 as DFQATT and CDR2 as SNEGSKA (reference sequence). The V segment lost 4 bases and the J segment 1 base; nucleotides outside the gene matches: 3. This CDR3 is built from 14 residues. CDR3 DNA sequence: TGCAGTGCTACAGGGGGCTCGAGCAATCAGCCCCAGCATTTT. Translation gives CSATGGSSNQPQHF.

This clonotype was seen more than once but under ten times. The J gene is TRBJ2-6, the V gene TRBV28; D call uncertain. V was cut by 5 bases and J by 2 bases, with 13 bases left in between. Germline V gene lookup returns CDR1 MDHEN and CDR2 SYDVKM. The CDR3 spans 16 residues. CDR3 coding DNA: TGTGCCAGCAGTCCTTTGTTTTCTGCTGGGGCCAACGTCCTGACTTTC. Protein sequence: CASSPLFSAGANVLTF. Filled out from reference TRBV28 and TRBJ2-6, the complete variable domain reads DVKVTQSSRYLVKRTGEKVFLECVQDMDHENMFWYRQDPGLGLRLIYFSYDVKMKEKGDIPEGYSVSREKKERFSLILESASTNQTSMYLCASSPLFSAGANVLTFGAGSRLTVL.

This clonotype came up many times. The rearrangement links TRBV28 to TRBJ2-7; 12 bases map to TRBD2. V lost 3 bases to trimming and J lost 3 bases; unmatched junction nucleotides: 3. CDR1 MDHEN and CDR2 SYDVKM come from the germline V gene. CDR3 length: 15 residues. In DNA, the CDR3 is TGTGCCAGCAGTTTGAGACTAGCGGGAGTCTACGAGCAGTACTTC. This encodes CASSLRLAGVYEQYF.

This clonotype was observed many times. The chain carries TRBV11-3 and TRBJ1-1; TRBD1 might be the D (6 bases). CDR1 is SGHNT, CDR2 YENEEA, per germline. V was pared by 2 bases and J by 3 bases, with 19 bases between. The CDR3 length is 17 residues. The CDR3 is CASSLSQGFFPDTEAFF. The CDR3, as DNA: TGTGCCAGCAGCTTATCACAGGGCTTCTTTCCGGACACTGAAGCTTTCTTT.

This chain connects TRBV19 to TRBJ1-1; D possibly corresponds to TRBD1 (5 bases). This CDR3 has 13 residues. Germline loops: CDR1 LNHDA, CDR2 SQIVND (reference sequence). Trimming pared 8 bases from V and 2 bases from J, leaving 12 bases between. CDR3 nucleotides: TGTGCCAGTGGCAGGGCCCGAAACACTGAAGCTTTCTTT. Protein sequence: CASGRARNTEAFF.

This clonotype occurred a few times. The chain links TRBV19 to TRBJ1-1; 9 bases are a match to TRBD1. The CDR3 totals 14 residues. V shed 5 bases and J 5 bases; nucleotides not matched to a gene: 6. Germline V gives CDR1 LNHDA, CDR2 SQIVND (reference sequence). CDR3 residues: CASSPSDRGTEAFF. CDR3 coding DNA: TGTGCCAGTAGTCCTTCGGACAGGGGAACTGAAGCTTTCTTT. Complete variable domain (other parts from reference TRBV19 and TRBJ1-1): DGGITQSPKYLFRKEGQNVTLSCEQNLNHDAMYWYRQDPGQGLRLIYYSQIVNDFQKGDIAEGYSVSREKKESFPLTVTSAQKNPTAFYLCASSPSDRGTEAFFGQGTRLTVV.

The rearrangement links TRBV6-2 or TRBV6-3 to TRBJ1-1; D call uncertain. V was pared by 2 bases and J by 2 bases, with 15 bases between. The V gene's germline CDR1 is MNHEY and CDR2 SVGEGT. The CDR3 is 16 amino acids. The CDR3 is CASSYLILGVNTEAFF. CDR3 sequence (DNA): TGTGCCAGCAGTTACCTTATTCTTGGGGTCAACACTGAAGCTTTCTTT.

The chain couples TRBV7-2 to TRBJ1-5, with D uncertain. V dropped 2 bases and J dropped 4 bases, with 6 bases sitting between them. CDR1 is SGHTA and CDR2 is FQGNSA in the germline V gene. CDR3 size: 13 residues. The DNA of the CDR3 is TGTGCCAGCAGCTTATACGCAAATCAGCCCCAGCATTTT. It encodes CASSLYANQPQHF.

For the CDR3, the DNA is TGCAGTGCTTCGATCCCCTACAATGAGCAGTTCTTC. Its protein is CSASIPYNEQFF. The rearrangement uses TRBV20-1 and TRBJ2-1; D is undetermined. V was shortened by 5 bases and J by 2 bases, with 7 bases between the two germline ends. The CDR3 consists of 12 residues. The germline V gene has CDR1 DFQATT and CDR2 SNEGSKA (reference sequence).

The sample holds a few counts of this clonotype. V gene TRBV11-3 combines with J gene TRBJ2-2; 8 bases line up with TRBD1. J gave up 4 bases and V 5 bases, and 6 bases lay outside the gene matches. The germline V gene has CDR1 SGHNT and CDR2 YENEEA. CDR3 length: 15 amino acids. The DNA for the CDR3 is TGTGCCAGCAGCCAAGACAGGGGACCCACCGGGGAGCTGTTTTTT. Protein product: CASSQDRGPTGELFF. The full variable domain, completed using reference TRBV11-3 and TRBJ2-2, is EAGVVQSPRYKIIEKKQPVAFWCNPISGHNTLYWYLQNLGQGPELLIRYENEEAVDDSQLPKDRFSAERLKGVDSTLKIQPAELGDSAVYLCASSQDRGPTGELFFGEGSRLTVL.

This clonotype was observed at least ten times. The chain is built from TRBV3-1 and TRBJ2-7; D is uncertain. CDR1 and CDR2 (germline): LGHDT, YNNKEL (reference sequence). V dropped 1 base and J dropped 2 bases, with 3 bases sitting between them. CDR3 length: 12 residues. The CDR3 region has the DNA TGTGCCAGCAGCCAAGGGCCCTACGAGCAGTACTTC. Translated, it gives CASSQGPYEQYF.

Remarks on this clonotype: A much larger clone differs by one base, so this may be a read error. This chain connects TRBV30 to TRBJ1-2; D possibly corresponds to TRBD1 (5 bases). Germline V gene data show CDR1 as GTSNPN and CDR2 as SVGIG (reference sequence). The CDR3 is 13 amino acids. The V and J ends lost 4 bases and 2 bases respectively, with 11 bases between them. CDR3 bases: TGTGCCTGGACACGGGGCAGAAACTATGGCTACACCTTC. Translation gives CAWTRGRNYGYTF.

This clonotype appeared many times. The DNA of the CDR3 is TGTGCCAGCAGCCAGCGGACTAGCGGGAGTGTTGAGCAGTTCTTC. The encoded protein is CASSQRTSGSVEQFF. This chain connects TRBV2 to TRBJ2-1, with 13 bases identical to TRBD2. Germline V CDR1 and CDR2: SNHLY, FYNNEI. The V segment lost 6 bases and the J segment 9 bases; nucleotides outside the gene matches: 8. The CDR3 length is 15 residues.

This clonotype was seen at least ten times. CDR3 nucleotides: TGCAGTGCTAGAGATAAGTGGACCGCCGGGCCCTACGAGCAGTACTTC. Protein product: CSARDKWTAGPYEQYF. The chain is built from TRBV20-1 and TRBJ2-7; D is unclear. This CDR3 has 16 residues. The germline gives CDR1 DFQATT, CDR2 SNEGSKA (reference sequence). The V end lost 0 bases, the J end lost 2 bases, and 17 bases lay between the germline ends.

This clonotype was seen more than once but under ten times. The gene calls are TRBV9 and TRBJ2-2; TRBD1 might be the D (5 bases). Trimming pared 1 base from V and 1 base from J, leaving 11 bases between. The CDR3 has 16 amino acids. In germline, CDR1 is SGDLS, CDR2 YYNGEE. This CDR3 is CASSVRPGQNTGELFF. In DNA, the CDR3 is TGTGCCAGCAGCGTACGACCAGGGCAGAACACCGGGGAGCTGTTTTTT.

This clonotype was counted many times. The chain is built from TRBV10-3 and TRBJ2-5; 7 bases align to TRBD1. Germline V gene lookup returns CDR1 ENHRY and CDR2 SYGVKD. The J segment lost 5 bases and the V segment lost 2 bases, leaving 8 bases of the junction unmatched. The CDR3 runs to 15 residues. DNA for the CDR3: TGTGCCATCAGTGAGGGGGACAGTTCAGGGGAGACCCAGTACTTC. It yields the protein CAISEGDSSGETQYF.

This clonotype was detected a few times. The chain couples TRBV29-1 to TRBJ2-7; unclear D gene. CDR3 length: 13 residues. Per the germline V gene, CDR1 is SQVTM and CDR2 is ANQGSEA. Trimming shortened V by 4 bases and J by 3 bases, and 13 bases separated the two germline ends. The CDR3 DNA is TGCAGCGTTGTGCCCCCCCACAGCTACGAGCAGTACTTC. Translation gives CSVVPPHSYEQYF.

Only a few counts were recorded for this clonotype. This rearrangement joins TRBV7-2 to TRBJ2-4; 8 bases are shared with TRBD1. CDR1 is SGHTA and CDR2 is FQGNSA in the germline V gene. Losses at the gene ends were 4 bases for V and 8 bases for J; bases not matched to a gene: 7. CDR3 length: 14 residues. CDR3 amino acids: CASSWDRIPDIQYF. CDR3 nucleotides: TGTGCCAGCAGCTGGGACAGGATCCCGGACATTCAGTACTTC.

This clonotype was seen repeatedly, ten times or more. The gene calls are TRBV9 and TRBJ2-1, with TRBD2 matching 10 bases. The ends lost 5 bases at V and 4 bases at J; junction bases unmatched: 9. This CDR3 has 16 residues. Per the germline V gene, CDR1 is SGDLS and CDR2 is YYNGEE. This chain's CDR3 is CASSPTGTSVYNEQFF. In nucleotides, the CDR3 is TGTGCCAGCAGTCCCACCGGGACTAGCGTTTACAATGAGCAGTTCTTC.

This clonotype was found many times. This sequence joins TRBV5-1 and TRBJ2-5; 8 nucleotides align to TRBD1. The CDR3 is made up of 13 amino acids. Germline V gene sequence: CDR1 SGHRS, CDR2 YFSETQ. J lost 4 bases, V lost 7 bases, and 6 bases had no gene match. CDR3 protein: CASHRTGGETQYF. The DNA for the CDR3 is TGCGCCAGCCACCGTACAGGGGGAGAGACCCAGTACTTC. The entire variable domain, with the rest obtained from reference TRBV5-1 and TRBJ2-5, is as follows: KAGVTQTPRYLIKTRGQQVTLSCSPISGHRSVSWYQQTPGQGLQFLFEYFSETQRNKGNFPGRFSGRQFSNSRSEMNVSTLELGDSALYLCASHRTGGETQYFGPGTRLLVL.

This clonotype was picked up many times. This rearrangement joins TRBV11-2 to TRBJ1-1, with TRBD1 as a possible D gene (5 bases). Germline CDR1 and CDR2: SGHAT and FQNNGV. The CDR3 sequence is 14 residues long. Trimming left V 0 bases short and J 6 bases short, with 11 bases between. CDR3 coding DNA: TGTGCCAGCAGCTTAGATGCAGGGCACCCTGAAGCTTTCTTT. It is translated as CASSLDAGHPEAFF.

Ten or more counts support this clonotype. The chain employs TRBV18 and TRBJ1-1; D unresolved. From germline, CDR1 is KGHSH and CDR2 LQKENI. V lost 1 base and J 3 bases, leaving 6 bases between the germline ends. This CDR3 is 13 amino acids long. In nucleotides, the CDR3 is TGTGCCAGCTCACCACGCGAGTACACTGAAGCTTTCTTT. Encoded protein: CASSPREYTEAFF.

The table lists this clonotype with a few counts. The rearrangement links TRBV7-8 to TRBJ1-6; TRBD1 might be the D (5 bases). The germline CDR1 and CDR2 sequences are SGHVS and FQNEAQ. V lost 1 base and J 4 bases, leaving 8 bases between the germline ends. The CDR3 spans 15 residues. The DNA for the CDR3 is TGTGCCAGCAGCTTAGACGGACAATATAATTCACCCCTCCACTTT. Protein: CASSLDGQYNSPLHF.

The gene calls are TRBV7-9 and TRBJ2-7, with D tentatively TRBD1 (6 bases). With 5 bases removed from V and 5 bases from J, the gap between germline ends came to 16 bases. The CDR3 is 14 residues long. Germline CDR1 SEHNR, CDR2 FQNEAQ (reference sequence). The CDR3 nucleotides read TGTGCCAGCAGCCTCGCGAACAGGGAAGACGAGCAGTACTTC. Protein sequence: CASSLANREDEQYF.